This entry lists 17 T cell receptor beta chains sequenced from one sample in a study of post-analysis software for immune sequencing data (dated by TCRdb to 2014 to 2015). Their specific antigens are unknown. Library preparation was by PCR. TCRdb names Illumina HiSeq 2500 as the instrument used. To reduce PCR and sequencing biases, unique molecular identifiers were built into the TCR beta cDNA libraries. TCRdb reanalyzed the raw reads on its own, using fastp at Q25 for trimming and MiXCR for clone calling, and kept in-frame beta chains. For every CDR3 protein sequence, its rows merge into one entry that carries the most common genes and DNA. The sample yields about 430,000 distinct CDR3 sequences; roughly 38% were counted once. The ten largest clones capture about 8% of the sample. What the research found in general, with its limitations: A few TRBV segments, including TRBV5-6, TRBV5-1 and TRBV20-1, were significantly more frequent in patients than controls.

The sample was blood. These receptors all come from a girl aged 2-9 years with multiple sclerosis.

On this clonotype itself: A read error may produce the germline difference seen at one junction end. This sequence joins TRBV7-8 and TRBJ2-7; D might be TRBD1 or TRBD2, each matching 5 bases. The CDR3 is made up of 11 amino acids. In germline, CDR1 is SGHVS, CDR2 FQNEAQ. The CDR3 DNA follows: TGTCCCAGCAACCGGGGCGACGAGCAGTACTTC. Its protein is CPSNRGDEQYF. Complete variable domain (other parts from reference TRBV7-8 and TRBJ2-7): GAGVSQSPRYKVAKRGQDVALRCDPISGHVSLFWYQQALGQGPEFLTYFQNEAQLDKSGLPSDRFFAERPEGSVSTLKIQRTQQEDSAVYLCPSNRGDEQYFGPGTRLTVT.

The chain has TRBV6-6 and TRBJ2-7; possibly TRBD2 for D (6 bases). The CDR3 spans 16 residues. CDR1 is MNHNY and CDR2 is SVGAGI in the germline V gene (reference sequence). The V end lost 5 bases, the J end lost 4 bases, and 21 bases lay between the germline ends. The CDR3 region is CASSSPRREGRYEQYF. CDR3 sequence (DNA): TGTGCCAGCAGTAGCCCCAGGCGGGAAGGTAGATACGAGCAGTACTTC.

The sample holds a few counts of this clonotype. The chain couples TRBV7-9 to TRBJ2-6, with TRBD1 matching over 8 bases. This CDR3 has 16 residues. Germline values: CDR1 SEHNR, CDR2 FQNEAQ (reference sequence). Losses at the gene ends were 5 bases for V and 5 bases for J; bases not matched to a gene: 8. CDR3 residues: CASSLGQVAWANVLTF. The CDR3 DNA is TGTGCCAGCAGCCTGGGACAGGTAGCTTGGGCCAACGTCCTGACTTTC.

The rearrangement uses TRBV28 and TRBJ1-1; D gene ambiguous. Germline V CDR1 and CDR2: MDHEN, SYDVKM. There are 14 residues in the CDR3. The V end lost 5 bases, the J end lost 4 bases, and 14 bases lay between the germline ends. The chain's CDR3 is CASSPVHVGTEAFF. The CDR3 DNA follows: TGTGCCAGCAGTCCTGTACACGTCGGCACTGAAGCTTTCTTT. Using reference TRBV28 and TRBJ1-1 for the parts outside the CDR3, the full variable domain is DVKVTQSSRYLVKRTGEKVFLECVQDMDHENMFWYRQDPGLGLRLIYFSYDVKMKEKGDIPEGYSVSREKKERFSLILESASTNQTSMYLCASSPVHVGTEAFFGQGTRLTVV.

This clonotype was observed once. The CDR3 spells CASSFEQDTEAFF. CDR3 in DNA: TGTGCCAGCAGCTTTGAGCAGGACACTGAAGCTTTCTTT. The chain links TRBV7-9 to TRBJ1-1; unclear D gene. This CDR3 spans 13 amino acids. Trimming removed 3 bases from V and 3 bases from J, with 8 bases in between. Germline CDR1 is SEHNR and CDR2 is FQNEAQ (reference sequence).

This clonotype was found a few times. This rearrangement joins TRBV6-5 to TRBJ2-3, with D perhaps TRBD2 (5 bases). The CDR3 contains 15 residues. Per germline, CDR1 MNHEY and CDR2 SVGAGI. The V end lost 4 bases, the J end lost 0 bases, and 11 bases lay between the germline ends. The CDR3 is CASSFSGTSTDTQYF. The CDR3 DNA follows: TGTGCCAGCAGTTTCAGCGGAACTAGCACAGATACGCAGTATTTT.

Remarks on this clonotype: Being one base from a much bigger clone, this may be a read error. The rearrangement uses TRBV5-5 and TRBJ2-1; perhaps TRBD1 as D (5 bases). This CDR3 has 15 amino acids. From germline, CDR1 is SGHKS and CDR2 YYEKEE (reference sequence). CDR3 coding DNA: TGTGCCAGCAGCTTGGGACAGATCTCCTACAGTGAGCAGTTCTTC. Residues: CASSLGQISYSEQFF.

The chain couples TRBV12-3 or TRBV12-4 to TRBJ1-1; D gene ambiguous. The CDR3 spans 15 residues. The germline V and J ends were trimmed by 0 bases and 1 base, with 9 bases remaining between them. The CDR3 coding sequence is TGTGCCAGCAGTTTAGCTCCAGCCTCGAACACTGAAGCTTTCTTT. Translated, it gives CASSLAPASNTEAFF.

The gene calls are TRBV27 and TRBJ1-1, with a possible D match to TRBD1 (5 bases). Germline CDR1 is MNHEY and CDR2 is SMNVEV (reference sequence). V shed 4 bases and J shed 5 bases, with 14 bases lying between them. This CDR3 comprises 14 residues. The CDR3 protein is CASSWARAGTEAFF. The CDR3 nucleotides are TGTGCCAGCAGTTGGGCCAGGGCGGGTACTGAAGCTTTCTTT.

This clonotype was seen a handful of times. The chain's CDR3 is CASSLLKGPHGYTF. The CDR3 DNA reads as TGTGCCAGCAGCCTACTAAAAGGACCCCATGGCTACACCTTC. This rearrangement joins TRBV7-8 to TRBJ1-2; D unresolved. V lost 5 bases and J lost 6, with 16 bases in between. Germline-derived CDR1 and CDR2 are SGHVS and FQNEAQ. The CDR3 covers 14 residues.

This clonotype appeared a single time. The chain joins TRBV11-2 to TRBJ2-1; 8 bases are shared with TRBD2. Germline-derived CDR1 and CDR2 are SGHAT and FQNNGV. This CDR3 comprises 15 residues. V lost 7 bases to trimming and J lost 9 bases; unmatched junction nucleotides: 14. The CDR3 reads CASNKGGGRKREQFF. DNA for the CDR3: TGTGCCAGCAACAAGGGAGGCGGGAGGAAGCGTGAGCAGTTCTTC.

This rearrangement joins TRBV29-1 to TRBJ2-4, with D unclear. The length of the CDR3 is 14 residues. V was pared by 4 bases and J by 1 base, with 11 bases between. Germline V lookup: CDR1 SQVTM, CDR2 ANQGSEA. CDR3 nucleotides: TGCAGCGTTGGTCGTCCGGGTGCCAAAAACATTCAGTACTTC. Translation: CSVGRPGAKNIQYF.

This clonotype was seen a few times. This chain uses TRBV5-5 with TRBJ2-7; D perhaps matches TRBD1 (5 bases). The CDR3 consists of 13 residues. Germline V gene sequence: CDR1 SGHKS, CDR2 YYEKEE (reference sequence). V gave up 1 base and J gave up 6 bases, with 11 bases separating them. The CDR3, as DNA: TGTGCCAGCAGCTTGACTACAGGTTTCGAGCAGTACTTC. It specifies CASSLTTGFEQYF.

The rearrangement links TRBV6-1 to TRBJ1-1; maybe TRBD1 (6 bases). The germline V and J ends were trimmed by 7 bases and 10 bases, with 16 bases remaining between them. Germline CDR1 reads MNHNS; CDR2 reads SASEGT. CDR3 size: 12 residues. The CDR3 protein is CASISTGYLAFF. The CDR3 DNA reads TGTGCCAGCATATCAACAGGGTATTTAGCTTTCTTT.

The chain employs TRBV3-1 and TRBJ2-5; D tentatively reads TRBD1 or TRBD2 (5 bases each). Germline V gene sequence: CDR1 LGHDT, CDR2 YNNKEL (reference sequence). This CDR3 contains 12 residues. V lost 6 bases and J 11 bases, leaving 16 bases between the germline ends. DNA for the CDR3: TGTGCCAGCAGATCCAAGCTGGGGGAGCAGTACTTC. Protein sequence: CASRSKLGEQYF.

This clonotype occurred a few times. V is TRBV3-1 and J is TRBJ2-5; D could derive from TRBD1 or TRBD2 (5 bases each). This CDR3 contains 16 residues. Trimming pared 2 bases from V and 5 bases from J, leaving 18 bases between. The germline CDR1 and CDR2 sequences are LGHDT and YNNKEL (reference sequence). CDR3 sequence reads: CASSQRDLGARETQYF. DNA for the CDR3: TGTGCCAGCAGCCAAAGGGACCTGGGAGCACGGGAGACCCAGTACTTC.

In this sample, this clonotype turned up a few times. The genes are TRBV10-3 and TRBJ2-1; 10 nucleotides line up with TRBD1. Germline CDR1 and CDR2: ENHRY and SYGVKD. There are 18 residues in the CDR3. J lost 8 bases, V lost 7 bases, and 20 bases had no gene match. As DNA, the CDR3 is TGTGCCATCACAGATCCGGACAGGGGGAAGTTTAGTAAGGATGAGCAGTTCTTC. It specifies CAITDPDRGKFSKDEQFF.